This T cell receptor beta chain is from a study of T-cell reconstitution after alpha-beta-depleted transplantation in children. The TCRbeta library incorporated unique molecular identifiers. TCRdb passed the PCR reads through MiXCR, listing each CDR3 protein once. Of more than 400,000 distinct CDR3 sequences in the sample, 43% were seen once. This TCR was sampled from a girl aged 2-10 years with aplastic anemia, due to receive a stem cell transplant. The material sequenced was PBMCs, taken before TCRalphabeta/CD19-depleted stem cell transplant.

DNA for the CDR3: TGTGCCAGCAGCACCCCGCGGGGCAGAGGGTTTTTT. Translated: CASSTPRGRGFF. This chain uses TRBV7-9 with TRBJ2-2; D is possibly TRBD2 (6 bases). Germline CDR1 SEHNR, CDR2 FQNEAQ (reference sequence). V lost 5 bases to trimming and J lost 16 bases, with 17 bases between them. This CDR3 contains 12 residues.